This T cell receptor (beta chain) came from a study of cytomegalovirus exposure and HLA in healthy donors. For the study at large: Later, an analysis reported that the roughly 120 validation repertoires had used the same platform as the approximately 690 first-cohort repertoires.

A word on this clone: The antigen is undetermined.

Study-wide points: The tendency of first-cohort TCR clusters to co-occur in the 120 or so validation repertoires emerged from a later analysis. The listing of 150 or so TCR beta chains classed them as cytomegalovirus-associated. It was reportedly the case that the classifier diagnosed cytomegalovirus status with high specificity and sensitivity.

Sequencing was performed with immunoSEQ multiplex PCR; in TCRdb, only in-frame clones are kept and a portion is missing. Here the sample spans some 140,000 clones, about nine tenths being singletons. Trimming removed 6 bases from V and 5 bases from J; junction bases left unmatched: 4. CDR1 is LNHDA and CDR2 is SQIVND in the germline V gene (reference sequence). The CDR3 extends over 13 amino acids. The sample consisted of PBMCs. The receptor was isolated from a woman younger than 45 in good health and CMV-seropositive. V gene TRBV19 combines with J gene TRBJ1-1; TRBD1 matches 9 bases. The CDR3 sequence is CASSRGTGTEAFF. In DNA form, the CDR3 reads TGTGCCAGTAGCAGGGGGACAGGGACTGAAGCTTTCTTT.